This entry lists 28 T cell receptor beta chains sequenced from one sample in a study of T cell responses to AZD1222 COVID-19 vaccine (dated by TCRdb to the early 2020s). Libraries were made using the immunoSEQ multiplex PCR assay. TCRdb limited this immuneACCESS table to in-frame rearrangements with V and J called. A share of clones is missing; checked studies link under half to unresolved V genes, and the rest is unexplained. The sample table contains some 40,000 clones; only one count was recorded for over 70% of them. Under 5% of the sample is in the top ten clones. Read against the paper, the sample's time point label means: baseline before first vaccination. The sequences come from peripheral blood, collected on day 0 of AZD1222 vaccination. Receptors were obtained from an adult in good health.

The sample holds one count of this clone. V is TRBV7-3 and J is TRBJ2-7; D ambiguous. This CDR3 comprises 15 residues. Per germline, CDR1 SGHTA and CDR2 FQGTGA. Trimming pared 3 bases from V and 1 base from J, leaving 13 bases between. Here the CDR3 DNA reads TGTGCCAGCAGCTTCTCAGGACGGTCGTCCTACGAGCAGTACTTC. Translated, it gives CASSFSGRSSYEQYF.

The genes are TRBV3-1 (or the pseudogene TRBV3-2) and TRBJ1-2; D is undetermined. V was clipped by 4 bases and J by 8 bases, with 11 bases between them. In germline, CDR1 is LGHDT, CDR2 YNNKEL (reference sequence). This CDR3 has 12 residues. In nucleotides, the CDR3 is TGTGCCAGCAGCCCTGGCAGCCGGGGCTACACCTTC. This sequence encodes CASSPGSRGYTF.

The rearrangement joins TRBV7-2 to TRBJ1-6, with a weak D call TRBD1 (5 bases). Trimming shortened V by 1 base and J by 8 bases, and 12 bases separated the two germline ends. The germline V gene has CDR1 SGHTA and CDR2 FQGNSA. This CDR3 has 15 amino acids. The CDR3 sequence: CASSLGAGWDSPLHF. CDR3 coding DNA: TGTGCCAGCAGCTTAGGGGCAGGGTGGGATTCACCCCTCCACTTT.

V gene TRBV18 combines with J gene TRBJ1-1; tentatively, D is TRBD1 (5 bases). V dropped 6 bases and J dropped 0 bases, with 11 bases sitting between them. This CDR3 spans 14 amino acids. Per the germline V gene, CDR1 is KGHSH and CDR2 is LQKENI. Written as DNA, the CDR3 is TGTGCCAGCTCCCCGGGACCTATGAACACTGAAGCTTTCTTT. Translation gives CASSPGPMNTEAFF.

V and J are TRBV6-5 and TRBJ2-5, with 8 positions matching TRBD2. Germline CDR1 MNHEY, CDR2 SVGAGI. This CDR3 has 16 amino acids. The trim removed 0 bases at V and 1 base at J, leaving 4 bases unmatched. The CDR3 region has the DNA TGTGCCAGCAGTTACTCGAAGCTAGCGGGCCAAGAGACCCAGTACTTC. Its protein is CASSYSKLAGQETQYF.

The chain couples TRBV4-3 to TRBJ1-2, with 8 bases aligning to TRBD1. The germline CDR1 and CDR2 sequences are LGHNA and YSLEER. CDR3 size: 14 residues. J was trimmed by 4 bases and V by 2 bases; bases with no gene match: 3. CDR3 region: CASSQPGQAYGYTF. The CDR3 nucleotides read TGCGCCAGCAGCCAACCGGGACAGGCCTATGGCTACACCTTC.

V usage is TRBV15 and J usage is TRBJ1-5; D is uncertain. Trimming removed 7 bases from V and 0 bases from J, with 10 bases in between. Germline loops: CDR1 LNHNV, CDR2 YYDKDF (reference sequence). The CDR3 length is 14 residues. CDR3 coding DNA: TGTGCCACCACTGTGGACGATAGCAATCAGCCCCAGCATTTT. As protein: CATTVDDSNQPQHF.

V is TRBV10-3 and J is TRBJ2-3, with D perhaps matching TRBD1 (6 bases). V lost 3 bases and J 3 bases, leaving 13 bases between the germline ends. Germline CDR1 is ENHRY and CDR2 is SYGVKD. The CDR3 contains 15 residues. CDR3 loop: CAISESGQGTDTQYF. For the CDR3, the DNA is TGTGCCATCAGTGAATCCGGGCAGGGGACAGATACGCAGTATTTT.

Judged by abundance, this clone is medium-sized. The CDR3 spells CASSSQGNHYGYTF. CDR3 DNA: TGTGCCAGCAGCTCCCAAGGCAATCACTATGGCTACACCTTC. V usage is TRBV5-5 and J usage is TRBJ1-2, with D unresolved. Germline V gene sequence: CDR1 SGHKS, CDR2 YYEKEE (reference sequence). V dropped 3 bases and J dropped 3 bases, with 12 bases sitting between them. The CDR3 extends over 14 amino acids.

The CDR3 DNA sequence: TGTGCCAGCAGTTTATCCCGTAGTCAGCCCCAGCATTTT. Translation gives CASSLSRSQPQHF. V and J are TRBV27 and TRBJ1-5, with no clear D. This CDR3 contains 13 residues. Trimming removed 0 bases at V and 6 bases at J, with 6 bases between. Per the germline V gene, CDR1 is MNHEY and CDR2 is SMNVEV (reference sequence).

The J gene is TRBJ1-2, the V gene TRBV27; the D gene is possibly TRBD1 (6 bases). This CDR3 is 13 amino acids long. V was shortened by 2 bases and J by 5 bases, with 9 bases between the two germline ends. CDR1 MNHEY and CDR2 SMNVEV come from the germline V gene (reference sequence). The CDR3 bases are TGTGCCAGCAGTTTACTTCAGGGGTATGGCTACACCTTC. Translated: CASSLLQGYGYTF.

The rearrangement joins TRBV6-5 to TRBJ1-2; D uncertain. Trimming shortened V by 0 bases and J by 1 base, and 12 bases separated the two germline ends. Germline values: CDR1 MNHEY, CDR2 SVGAGI. CDR3 length equals 16 residues. CDR3 amino acids: CASSYSNTGGNYGYTF. The CDR3 DNA reads as TGTGCCAGCAGTTACTCGAATACGGGCGGTAACTATGGCTACACCTTC.

This chain links TRBV6-5 with TRBJ2-3, with 10 bases lining up with TRBD1. The CDR3 consists of 16 residues. Germline V gene sequence: CDR1 MNHEY, CDR2 SVGAGI. The V and J ends lost 2 bases and 3 bases, in that order; junction bases with no gene match: 5. The CDR3: CASSYGEGQGTDTQYF. In nucleotides, the CDR3 is TGTGCCAGCAGTTACGGGGAGGGACAGGGGACAGATACGCAGTATTTT.

The chain carries TRBV5-1 and TRBJ1-5; TRBD1 might be the D (5 bases). Per the germline V gene, CDR1 is SGHRS and CDR2 is YFSETQ. The CDR3 runs to 16 residues. Trimming took off 1 base at V and 0 bases at J, with 11 bases between the two ends. CDR3 coding DNA: TGCGCCAGCAGCTTGACGGCAGGGAATAGCAATCAGCCCCAGCATTTT. Its protein product is CASSLTAGNSNQPQHF.

The chain has TRBV6-1 and TRBJ1-1; possible D gene TRBD1, 6 bases. V lost 7 bases to trimming and J lost 4 bases, with 13 bases between them. Germline V gene lookup returns CDR1 MNHNS and CDR2 SASEGT. The CDR3 runs to 13 residues. The CDR3 DNA reads TGTGCCAGCAACTACGGACAGACCACTGAAGCTTTCTTT. This codes for CASNYGQTTEAFF.

V is TRBV2 and J is TRBJ1-5; D gene uncertain. Germline-derived CDR1 and CDR2 are SNHLY and FYNNEI. There are 14 residues in the CDR3. V lost 3 bases, J lost 3 bases, and 9 bases lay in between. The CDR3 here is CASSDWQDNQPQHF. CDR3 coding DNA: TGTGCCAGCAGTGATTGGCAGGACAATCAGCCCCAGCATTTT.

The rearrangement uses TRBV27 and TRBJ1-2; D is unclear. The length of the CDR3 is 13 residues. Trimming left V 0 bases short and J 7 bases short, with 9 bases between. The germline V gene encodes CDR1 MNHEY and CDR2 SMNVEV (reference sequence). The CDR3 loop is CASSLSAGSGYTF. For the CDR3, the DNA is TGTGCCAGCAGTTTATCGGCGGGTTCTGGCTACACCTTC.

The gene calls are TRBV2 and TRBJ2-1; TRBD2 matches 10 bases. The CDR3 extends over 14 amino acids. V gave up 6 bases and J gave up 4 bases; unmatched junction bases: 3. CDR1 and CDR2 (germline): SNHLY, FYNNEI. The CDR3 bases are TGTGCCAGCAGAAGCGGGGGGGGTTACAATGAGCAGTTCTTC. Amino acid sequence: CASRSGGGYNEQFF. The full variable domain, its missing parts supplied by reference TRBV2 and TRBJ2-1, is EPEVTQTPSHQVTQMGQEVILRCVPISNHLYFYWYRQILGQKVEFLVSFYNNEISEKSEIFDDQFSVERPDGSNFTLKIRSTKLEDSAMYFCASRSGGGYNEQFFGPGTRLTVL.

The gene calls are TRBV28 and TRBJ1-2; maybe TRBD1 (6 bases). V was cut by 6 bases and J by 8 bases, with 19 bases left in between. The V gene's germline CDR1 is MDHEN and CDR2 SYDVKM. The CDR3 contains 14 residues. DNA for the CDR3: TGTGCCAGCAGACCCACGATGGGGGGCGGCGGCTACACCTTC. This sequence encodes CASRPTMGGGGYTF.

This sequence joins TRBV29-1 and TRBJ1-1, with D possibly being TRBD1 (6 bases). The V end lost 6 bases, the J end lost 7 bases, and 12 bases lay between the germline ends. The CDR3 runs 11 residues. Germline V lookup: CDR1 SQVTM, CDR2 ANQGSEA. The CDR3 DNA sequence: TGCAGCGTCGAGACAGGTTATGAAGCTTTCTTT. It codes for CSVETGYEAFF.

V usage is TRBV6-6 and J usage is TRBJ2-7, with unresolved D. The V end lost 5 bases, the J end lost 7 bases, and 18 bases lay between the germline ends. The germline V gene has CDR1 MNHNY and CDR2 SVGAGI (reference sequence). The CDR3 covers 14 residues. The CDR3 DNA reads TGTGCCAGCAGTACCGACACTACCCTGGGAGAGCAGTACTTC. It codes for CASSTDTTLGEQYF.

The chain uses TRBV10-3 and TRBJ1-1; D may be TRBD1 (6 bases). Trimming took 6 bases from V and 5 from J, leaving 10 bases between them. The CDR3 length is 12 residues. CDR1 is ENHRY, CDR2 SYGVKD, per germline. CDR3 residues: CAIRRGDTEAFF. DNA for the CDR3: TGTGCCATCAGAAGGGGGGATACTGAAGCTTTCTTT.

This sequence joins TRBV6-5 and TRBJ1-6; unclear D gene. The germline V gene encodes CDR1 MNHEY and CDR2 SVGAGI. Trimming stripped 4 bases from V and 0 bases from J, with 4 bases between. This CDR3 comprises 14 residues. The CDR3 is CASSFSSYNSPLHF. CDR3 nucleotides: TGTGCCAGCAGTTTTAGCTCCTATAATTCACCCCTCCACTTT.

The genes are TRBV28 and TRBJ2-7; D is ambiguous. The CDR3 is made up of 14 amino acids. Trimming removed 7 bases at V and 3 bases at J, with 16 bases between. Germline V gene data show CDR1 as MDHEN and CDR2 as SYDVKM. The CDR3 sequence is CASTLGGRNYEQYF. The DNA of the CDR3 is TGTGCCAGCACCCTGGGCGGAAGGAACTACGAGCAGTACTTC.

V usage is TRBV7-2 and J usage is TRBJ1-1; D unclear. This CDR3 comprises 13 residues. The V end was cut by 2 bases, the J end by 10 bases, with 14 bases between. Per the germline V gene, CDR1 is SGHTA and CDR2 is FQGNSA. CDR3 nucleotides: TGTGCCAGCAGCTTAACATCTCTGCTGGGAGCTTTCTTT. It is translated as CASSLTSLLGAFF.

This clone was detected only a few times. The chain has TRBV11-3 and TRBJ2-7; D call uncertain. CDR1 SGHNT and CDR2 YENEEA come from the germline V gene. The V end was cut by 1 base, the J end by 6 bases, with 4 bases between. The length of the CDR3 is 11 residues. The DNA for the CDR3 is TGTGCCAGCAGCTTAGCGGGCGAGCAGTACTTC. Translated, it gives CASSLAGEQYF.

This chain links TRBV20-1 with TRBJ1-5, with TRBD1 as a possible D gene (5 bases). The CDR3 has 14 residues. The V gene's germline CDR1 is DFQATT and CDR2 SNEGSKA (reference sequence). Between the trimmed V and J ends, which lost 3 bases and 2 bases, there was a span of 11 bases. The CDR3 loop is CSASPGLGNQPQHF. CDR3 DNA sequence: TGCAGTGCTAGTCCAGGGTTGGGCAATCAGCCCCAGCATTTT.

This sequence joins TRBV6-5 and TRBJ2-7; D not certain. V dropped 4 bases and J dropped 6 bases, with 7 bases sitting between them. CDR1 MNHEY and CDR2 SVGAGI come from the germline V gene. The length of the CDR3 is 11 residues. The CDR3 reads CASSLGIEQYF. CDR3 nucleotides: TGTGCCAGCAGTTTGGGGATCGAGCAGTACTTC.